The 18 T cell receptor beta chains presented below share a single source sample, sequenced in a study of beta chain features in type 1 diabetes. Expressed TCRB transcripts were sequenced because the isolated RNA had all been reverse transcribed beforehand. Using immunoSEQ multiplex PCR, the repertoire was profiled, and TCRdb retains in-frame clones only, with some absent. The data hold 900,000 or so clones, with 15% to 20% observed a single time. Material: naive CD4+ T cells from blood. These receptors came from a woman aged 18-29 years in good health.

This clone was found a few times. The V and J genes are TRBV19 and TRBJ2-2; 10 bases are shared with TRBD1. This CDR3 has 14 amino acids. Germline V gives CDR1 LNHDA, CDR2 SQIVND (reference sequence). V gave up 6 bases and J gave up 4 bases; unmatched junction bases: 2. CDR3 amino acids: CASRDRGVTGELFF. DNA for the CDR3: TGTGCCAGTAGGGACAGGGGGGTCACCGGGGAGCTGTTTTTT.

The chain has TRBV5-1 and TRBJ2-7, with 10 bases identical to TRBD2. Unmatched junction bases numbered 4, after V lost 2 bases and J lost 2 bases. Germline CDR1 reads SGHRS; CDR2 reads YFSETQ. The CDR3 sequence is 15 residues long. As DNA, the CDR3 is TGCGCCAGCAGCTTCGTAGCGGGAGGTACCTACGAGCAGTACTTC. Protein: CASSFVAGGTYEQYF.

The chain has TRBV10-2 and TRBJ2-4; D may correspond to TRBD1 or TRBD2 (5 bases each). The CDR3 extends over 19 amino acids. Germline V gives CDR1 WSHSY, CDR2 SAAADI. Trimming removed 3 bases at V and 9 bases at J, with 30 bases between. The CDR3 reads CASSDSGMYRREGRTIQYF. The CDR3 DNA reads TGCGCCAGCAGTGATTCCGGGATGTACCGACGTGAGGGGAGAACCATTCAGTACTTC.

Worth noting for this clone: This sample includes further DNA sequences coding for the same CDR3. The genes are TRBV7-3 and TRBJ2-1; 13 bases map to TRBD2. CDR1 and CDR2 (germline): SGHTA, FQGTGA. The CDR3 has 15 residues. Losses at the gene ends were 4 bases for V and 7 bases for J; bases not matched to a gene: 4. DNA of the CDR3: TGTGCCAGCAGCTCCGGACTAGCGGGAGTGAATGAGCAGTTCTTC. It is translated as CASSSGLAGVNEQFF.

This clone has just one count. At one of its ends the junction is not consistent with the germline gene, which may arise from a read error. This chain uses TRBV2 with TRBJ2-3, with 12 bases lining up with TRBD2. The CDR3 totals 18 residues. Germline assignment: CDR1 SNHLY and CDR2 FYNNEI. In DNA form, the CDR3 reads TGTGCCCGCAGTGTCCGGACTAGCGGGATTGCAGGCACAGATACGCAGTATTTT. Protein sequence: CARSVRTSGIAGTDTQYF.

For the CDR3, the DNA is TGTGCCAGCAGTGGACTAGCGGACTCCTACGAGCAGTACTTC. It encodes CASSGLADSYEQYF. The chain has TRBV6-6 and TRBJ2-7, with 10 bases that match TRBD2. The junction had 1 base not matched to a gene; V was cut back by 5 bases and J by 0 bases. This CDR3 is built from 14 residues. Per germline, CDR1 MNHNY and CDR2 SVGAGI (reference sequence).

The chain carries TRBV28 and TRBJ1-2; maybe TRBD1 (5 bases). The CDR3 runs to 15 residues. V lost 6 bases and J 4 bases, leaving 18 bases between the germline ends. From germline, CDR1 is MDHEN and CDR2 SYDVKM. CDR3 bases: TGTGCCAGCAGCGACATCGGGGCCAACCCCTATGGCTACACCTTC. Translation gives CASSDIGANPYGYTF.

This clone was seen only a few times. The chain is built from TRBV15 and TRBJ1-5; D not resolved. V lost 8 bases and J lost 1, with 15 bases in between. CDR3 length equals 15 residues. CDR1 and CDR2 (germline): LNHNV, YYDKDF (reference sequence). DNA for the CDR3: TGTGCCACCCGTGCCTTTGATTTGAGCAATCAGCCCCAGCATTTT. Protein: CATRAFDLSNQPQHF.

In this sample, this clone turned up a few times. This chain links TRBV5-1 with TRBJ2-7; 8 nucleotides match TRBD2. The trim removed 0 bases at V and 5 bases at J, leaving 10 bases unmatched. The CDR3 consists of 16 residues. The germline V gene has CDR1 SGHRS and CDR2 YFSETQ. The CDR3, as DNA: TGCGCCAGCAGCTTGGCCGGGACTAGTCAGGCTGACGAGCAGTACTTC. Protein sequence: CASSLAGTSQADEQYF.

The genes are TRBV7-2 and TRBJ2-3; D is uncertain. Germline V gives CDR1 SGHTA, CDR2 FQGNSA. This CDR3 has 11 amino acids. The V gene lost 10 bases and the J gene lost 6 bases, with 11 bases spanning the gap. The CDR3 spells CATSVRDTQYF. In DNA form, the CDR3 reads TGTGCCACCTCAGTACGGGATACGCAGTATTTT.

The rearrangement joins TRBV18 to TRBJ2-1; 11 nucleotides line up with TRBD2. The V and J ends lost 6 bases and 4 bases, in that order; junction bases with no gene match: 11. Looked up from germline, CDR1 is KGHSH and CDR2 is LQKENI. The CDR3 contains 17 residues. CDR3: CASSSRPGLAEYNEQFF. In DNA form, the CDR3 reads TGTGCCAGCTCTTCCCGTCCGGGACTAGCGGAGTACAATGAGCAGTTCTTC.

This rearrangement joins TRBV12-5 to TRBJ1-2; D is unresolved. CDR3 length: 14 residues. Trimming cost V 1 base and J 4 bases, with 10 bases left between them. The V gene's germline CDR1 is LGHNT and CDR2 FRNRAP. This CDR3 reads CASGLGPPGYGYTF. The DNA of the CDR3 is TGTGCTAGTGGTTTGGGCCCTCCCGGCTATGGCTACACCTTC. Full variable domain (missing parts from reference TRBV12-5 and TRBJ1-2): DARVTQTPRHKVTEMGQEVTMRCQPILGHNTVFWYRQTMMQGLELLAYFRNRAPLDDSGMPKDRFSAEMPDATLATLKIQPSEPRDSAVYFCASGLGPPGYGYTFGSGTRLTVV.

The table lists this clone with a few counts. The chain is built from TRBV28 and TRBJ2-7; D is possibly TRBD1 or TRBD2 (5 bases each). Per the germline V gene, CDR1 is MDHEN and CDR2 is SYDVKM. The length of the CDR3 is 15 residues. V was clipped by 8 bases and J by 1 base, with 18 bases between them. The CDR3: CASLKGRRLSYEQYF. CDR3 coding DNA: TGTGCCAGCCTAAAGGGACGGAGATTATCCTACGAGCAGTACTTC. Full variable domain (remainder filled in from reference TRBV28 and TRBJ2-7): DVKVTQSSRYLVKRTGEKVFLECVQDMDHENMFWYRQDPGLGLRLIYFSYDVKMKEKGDIPEGYSVSREKKERFSLILESASTNQTSMYLCASLKGRRLSYEQYFGPGTRLTVT.

This chain links TRBV28 with TRBJ2-5; unclear D gene. V was pared by 0 bases and J by 1 base, with 9 bases between. CDR3 size: 15 residues. The germline V gene has CDR1 MDHEN and CDR2 SYDVKM. The CDR3 coding sequence is TGTGCCAGCAGTTTATGGTCACTACTCCAAGAGACCCAGTACTTC. Translated, it gives CASSLWSLLQETQYF.

This clone was detected a few times. The rearrangement uses TRBV4-2 and TRBJ1-5; D gene unclear. Germline V gives CDR1 LGHNA, CDR2 YNFKEQ. CDR3 length: 16 amino acids. Between the trimmed V and J ends, which lost 1 base and 5 bases, there was a span of 15 bases. The CDR3 loop is CASSQGAGRVYQPQHF. Written as DNA, the CDR3 is TGTGCCAGCAGCCAAGGAGCCGGGCGGGTATATCAGCCCCAGCATTTT.

This clone has just a few counts. This chain's CDR3 is CSAREPYEQYF. The CDR3, as DNA: TGCAGTGCTAGGGAGCCCTACGAGCAGTACTTC. The chain links TRBV20-1 to TRBJ2-7; D gene unclear. V was clipped by 3 bases and J by 2 bases, with 5 bases between them. The V gene's germline CDR1 is DFQATT and CDR2 SNEGSKA (reference sequence). CDR3 length: 11 residues.

This clone was recorded a few times. This chain links TRBV7-2 with TRBJ2-5; 9 bases map to TRBD1. CDR3 size: 15 residues. Germline lookup yields CDR1 SGHTA and CDR2 FQGNSA. Trimming cost V 3 bases and J 1 base; bases outside gene matches: 3. CDR3 sequence (DNA): TGTGCCAGCAGCTTCGACAGGGGGATCCAAGAGACCCAGTACTTC. Residues: CASSFDRGIQETQYF.

This chain joins TRBV5-5 and TRBJ2-3; D is perhaps TRBD2 (5 bases). The germline gives CDR1 SGHKS, CDR2 YYEKEE (reference sequence). This CDR3 has 15 residues. Trimming removed 1 base from V and 1 base from J, with 10 bases in between. The DNA of the CDR3 is TGTGCCAGCAGCTTGTCTATGAGGGGCACAGATACGCAGTATTTT. This encodes CASSLSMRGTDTQYF.